A single sample gave rise to the 21 T cell receptor delta chains below, sequenced in a study of Vδ1+ human thymocytes. These receptors have no known antigen. Extracted RNA was reverse transcribed into cDNA. Multiplex PCR used pooled V-gene forward primers and a constant-region reverse primer to amplify CDR3s. TCRdb re-identified clones in the multiplex PCR reads via CATT. The sample includes 54,000 or so delta-chain clones, roughly 15% of them seen just once. Regarding the study as a whole: Thymic TRG and TRD repertoires appeared highly polyclonal.

The source material was Vdelta1+ gamma-delta thymocytes from the thymus. Regarding subset: FACS-sorted CD3+ TCRalphabeta- TCRVdelta1+ TCRVdelta2- thymocytes. Receptors originate from a boy younger than two who had congenital heart surgery.

This chain uses TRDV1 with TRDJ1, with 8 bases that match TRDD3. The CDR3 extends over 21 amino acids. Germline CDR1 TSWWSYY, CDR2 QGS. Trimming took 3 bases from V and 0 from J; bases not matched to a gene: 21. The CDR3 reads CALGDARPPTPGGPYTDKLIF. The CDR3 nucleotides are TGTGCTCTTGGGGATGCACGCCCTCCTACGCCTGGGGGACCTTACACCGATAAACTCATCTTT.

This clone was detected a few times. The chain combines TRDV1 with TRDJ1; 11 bases map to TRDD3. This CDR3 is 22 amino acids long. The V segment lost 1 base and the J segment 4 bases; nucleotides outside the gene matches: 23. Germline CDR1 TSWWSYY, CDR2 QGS. CDR3 nucleotides: TGTGCTCTTGGGGAACCCCGAGGGCGAAACGCCTTCCCCACTGGGGGATACGATAAACTCATCTTT. Its protein product is CALGEPRGRNAFPTGGYDKLIF.

This clone was observed a few times. The J gene is TRDJ1, the V gene TRDV1; 8 bases fit TRDD3. The trim removed 0 bases at V and 0 bases at J, leaving 24 bases unmatched. CDR1 is TSWWSYY and CDR2 is QGS in the germline V gene. CDR3 length: 23 amino acids. Here the CDR3 DNA reads TGTGCTCTTGGGGAACTAGGATCCTCGTTACTGGGGGCTACGTTTCGGTACACCGATAAACTCATCTTT. Amino acids: CALGELGSSLLGATFRYTDKLIF.

The chain recombines TRDV1 with TRDJ1, with TRDD3 matching 7 bases. This CDR3 spans 22 amino acids. The V gene's germline CDR1 is TSWWSYY and CDR2 QGS. The V and J ends lost 0 bases and 0 bases, in that order; junction bases with no gene match: 22. The CDR3 spells CALGELLSNNWGRGIDTDKLIF. The CDR3 bases are TGTGCTCTTGGGGAACTTCTGTCCAACAACTGGGGCCGGGGCATCGACACCGATAAACTCATCTTT.

This clone was counted only a few times. This chain uses TRDV1 with TRDJ1, with D perhaps matching TRDD3 (6 bases). V was pared by 5 bases and J by 0 bases, with 22 bases between. Germline V CDR1 and CDR2: TSWWSYY, QGS. This CDR3 is built from 18 residues. The CDR3 protein is CALGQVATHWEHTDKLIF. For the CDR3, the DNA is TGTGCTCTTGGGCAAGTTGCTACGCACTGGGAGCACACCGATAAACTCATCTTT.

V gene TRDV1 combines with J gene TRDJ1, with 9 positions matching TRDD3. The J segment lost 0 bases and the V segment lost 4 bases, leaving 27 bases of the junction unmatched. Per the germline V gene, CDR1 is TSWWSYY and CDR2 is QGS. The CDR3 runs to 23 residues. As DNA, the CDR3 is TGTGCTCTTGGGGGCCGTGTCTTCCCTGGCTTCGGGGATACGCATCCGTACACCGATAAACTCATCTTT. This gives the protein CALGGRVFPGFGDTHPYTDKLIF.

This clone was detected only a few times. The chain links TRDV1 to TRDJ1, with TRDD3 identical over 13 bases. The junction had 13 bases not matched to a gene; V was cut back by 0 bases and J by 0 bases. CDR3 length equals 21 residues. Germline CDR1 and CDR2: TSWWSYY and QGS. DNA for the CDR3: TGTGCTCTTGGGGAACTAACCACTGGGGGATACGGTTCCCACTACACCGATAAACTCATCTTT. It specifies CALGELTTGGYGSHYTDKLIF.

The J gene is TRDJ1, the V gene TRDV1; the D is unclear. The CDR3 consists of 14 residues. With 1 base removed from V and 0 bases from J, the gap between germline ends came to 6 bases. From germline, CDR1 is TSWWSYY and CDR2 QGS. Written as DNA, the CDR3 is TGTGCTCTTGGGGAACGCTGGTACACCGATAAACTCATCTTT. Amino acids: CALGERWYTDKLIF.

This clone was counted a few times. V usage is TRDV1 and J usage is TRDJ1; 10 bases match TRDD3. Germline values: CDR1 TSWWSYY, CDR2 QGS. V was clipped by 4 bases and J by 3 bases; unmatched bases: 20. The CDR3 is 20 residues long. The CDR3 loop is CALGGRCLPVLGDVPDKLIF. DNA of the CDR3: TGTGCTCTTGGGGGACGATGTCTCCCAGTACTGGGGGATGTCCCCGATAAACTCATCTTT.

The V and J genes are TRDV1 and TRDJ1; 9 bases line up with TRDD2. This CDR3 has 19 amino acids. The V gene end was trimmed by 3 bases and the J gene end by 3 bases; junction bases not matched to a gene: 17. The germline V gene encodes CDR1 TSWWSYY and CDR2 QGS. CDR3 sequence: CALGDESFLRTPWSDKLIF. CDR3 in DNA: TGTGCTCTTGGGGACGAATCCTTCCTACGGACCCCCTGGTCCGATAAACTCATCTTT.

The chain links TRDV1 to TRDJ1; perhaps TRDD3 as D (6 bases). This CDR3 has 24 residues. Looked up from germline, CDR1 is TSWWSYY and CDR2 is QGS. Trimming removed 1 base at V and 0 bases at J, with 36 bases between. This CDR3 is CALGERHRPTGESLGPNNTDKLIF. In DNA, the CDR3 is TGTGCTCTTGGGGAACGTCATCGGCCTACGGGGGAGTCTCTGGGGCCTAACAACACCGATAAACTCATCTTT.

This clone was counted only a few times. The V gene is TRDV1, the J gene TRDJ1; 12 positions agree with TRDD3. The CDR3 sequence is 21 residues long. Trimming removed 4 bases from V and 2 bases from J; junction bases left unmatched: 20. Per germline, CDR1 TSWWSYY and CDR2 QGS. The CDR3 coding sequence is TGTGCTCTTGGGGTGGCCTTCCTACGTCTACTGGGGGATACTCGGACCGATAAACTCATCTTT. Translated, it gives CALGVAFLRLLGDTRTDKLIF.

This clone is labeled as medium-sized. The chain links TRDV2 to TRDJ1; 9 bases map to TRDD3. This CDR3 has 15 residues. V lost 0 bases, J lost 2 bases, and 3 bases stayed unmatched. Germline-derived CDR1 and CDR2 are GEAIGNYY and EKD. DNA for the CDR3: TGTGCCTGTGACACCCCTGGGGGATGGACCGATAAACTCATCTTT. Protein: CACDTPGGWTDKLIF.

This clone was seen more than once but under ten times. V usage is TRDV1 and J usage is TRDJ1; 7 nucleotides agree with TRDD3. This CDR3 has 17 residues. Unmatched junction bases numbered 17, after V lost 2 bases and J lost 8 bases. In germline, CDR1 is TSWWSYY, CDR2 QGS. The CDR3 nucleotides are TGTGCTCTTGGGGAAGTTGACCCTTTGGGCTGGGGGGTGAAACTCATCTTT. Its protein product is CALGEVDPLGWGVKLIF.

This rearrangement joins TRDV1 to TRDJ2; no clear D. V lost 0 bases, J lost 0 bases, and 17 bases lay in between. Germline CDR1 reads TSWWSYY; CDR2 reads QGS. The CDR3 consists of 19 residues. The CDR3 here is CALGELVAREGPLTAQLFF. CDR3 nucleotide sequence: TGTGCTCTTGGGGAACTAGTTGCACGGGAGGGGCCTTTGACAGCACAACTCTTCTTT.

This clone was seen a handful of times. The chain couples TRDV1 to TRDJ1; possibly TRDD2 for D (7 bases). The V gene's germline CDR1 is TSWWSYY and CDR2 QGS. The CDR3 consists of 19 residues. V lost 1 base, J lost 3 bases, and 24 bases lay in between. CDR3 sequence reads: CALGEPHRSYDYWADKLIF. The CDR3 bases are TGTGCTCTTGGGGAACCCCACCGTTCCTACGATTACTGGGCCGATAAACTCATCTTT.

V and J are TRDV1 and TRDJ1, with D possibly being TRDD2 (9 bases). Trimming removed 2 bases from V and 7 bases from J, with 38 bases in between. The CDR3 consists of 22 residues. Germline loops: CDR1 TSWWSYY, CDR2 QGS. CDR3 sequence (DNA): TGTGCTCTTGGGGAAGGGTGGCCTTCCTACGTCCCCTTTACTGGGGGGTCCTTTAAACTCATCTTT. This sequence encodes CALGEGWPSYVPFTGGSFKLIF.

This clone was seen more than once but under ten times. One end of the junction does not line up with germline, which may come from a read error. This chain joins TRDV1 and TRDJ1; D call uncertain. Looked up from germline, CDR1 is TSWWSYY and CDR2 is QGS. The length of the CDR3 is 16 residues. The DNA of the CDR3 is TGTGCTCTTGGGGAGCAATGTTTAGGTGTCACCGATAAGCTCATCTTT. Encoded protein: CALGEQCLGVTDKLIF.

The J gene is TRDJ1, the V gene TRDV1; 11 bases match TRDD3. With 8 bases clipped from V and 7 bases from J, the junction kept 27 bases outside the gene matches. Germline V gene sequence: CDR1 TSWWSYY, CDR2 QGS. The CDR3 is 20 residues long. As DNA, the CDR3 is TGTGCTCTTTGGTCATTCGGTCCGTGGGGGATACGAGAGGACGCCGGTAAACTCATCTTT. The encoded protein is CALWSFGPWGIREDAGKLIF.

This clone was counted only a few times. The rearrangement links TRDV1 to TRDJ1; 10 nucleotides match TRDD3. The V segment lost 3 bases and the J segment 1 base; nucleotides outside the gene matches: 20. Per the germline V gene, CDR1 is TSWWSYY and CDR2 is QGS. There are 21 residues in the CDR3. In DNA, the CDR3 is TGTGCTCTTGGGGACGCCTTTAAAACCTGGGGGATAGATTGGGGCACCGATAAACTCATCTTT. Amino acids: CALGDAFKTWGIDWGTDKLIF.

The V call is TRDV1, the J call TRDJ1, with 8 bases fitting TRDD2. Trimming took 4 bases from V and 0 from J; bases not matched to a gene: 19. Germline values: CDR1 TSWWSYY, CDR2 QGS. This CDR3 spans 20 amino acids. CDR3 in amino acids: CALGVTSYVTWRDYTDKLIF. Here the CDR3 DNA reads TGTGCTCTTGGGGTAACTTCCTACGTAACGTGGAGGGATTACACCGATAAACTCATCTTT.